In this sample, the clone carrying this T cell receptor (beta chain) turned up a few times. Germline V gene sequence: CDR1 ENHRY, CDR2 SYGVKD. The CDR3 runs to 15 residues. V lost 0 bases and J lost 4, with 10 bases in between. The sample originates from a study of blood T cell repertoires in COVID-19. Sequencing used immunoSEQ multiplex PCR; TCRdb keeps in-frame clones, though not all of them. Of 200,000 to 250,000 clones listed, almost 90% were seen once; the top ten hold 1.4% to 1.5%. This TCR came from a man younger than 30 with active or convalescent COVID-19. The sample taken for sequencing was peripheral blood. V usage is TRBV10-3 and J usage is TRBJ1-5; D is perhaps TRBD1 (6 bases). The CDR3 bases are TGTGCCATCAGTGAGTCGAGGGGGGGGAATCAGCCCCAGCATTTT. It specifies CAISESRGGNQPQHF.